This is a list of T cell receptor beta chains from one sample in a study of T-cell memory formation after mild COVID-19. TCRdb called the 5' RACE reads again in MiXCR, with one record for every CDR3 protein. The sample has about 430,000 distinct CDR3 sequences, roughly a quarter seen once. The sequencing input was PBMCs or a T cell subset sorted from them (not recorded which). The receptors originated from an adult woman who had mild COVID-19 (a few samples of this study predate the infection). Cell type and time point are not known. Each CDR3 is given with its conserved first and last residue. D genes are given only for firm matches.

>TRBJ2-5|16|TRBD2|TRBV4-1
CASSQDSGGWAETQYF
>TRBJ1-2|15|TRBD1|TRBV2
CASRIENRDRGGYTF
>TRBJ2-5|19|NA|TRBV7-6
CASSRGLKVFQRQQETQYF
>TRBJ2-1|15|NA|TRBV7-3
CASSFGASSYNEQFF
>TRBJ2-7|13|NA|TRBV25-1
CASSERNGGGQYF
>TRBJ2-2|17|TRBD2|TRBV7-9
CASSAPGLAENTGELFF
>TRBJ2-2|15|TRBD1|TRBV7-6
CASSGPTGLTGELFF
>TRBJ2-3|16|NA|TRBV7-8
CASSLESGMRTDTQYF
>TRBJ2-7|14|NA|TRBV9
CASSVATSSYEQYF
>TRBJ1-1|15|NA|TRBV9
CASSSRVGVVAEAFF
>TRBJ2-5|17|TRBD2|TRBV12-3/TRBV12-4
CASSTRTSGRGRETQYF
>TRBJ1-5|15|NA|TRBV6-2/TRBV6-3
CASSYKGRYNQPQHF
>TRBJ1-5|12|NA|TRBV2
CASGQFNQPQHF
>TRBJ2-5|14|TRBD1|TRBV11-3
CASSDSQGQETQYF
>TRBJ2-7|15|TRBD2|TRBV10-3
CAISPGTSRGYEQYF
>TRBJ2-1|16|TRBD2|TRBV20-1
CSARWLAGSSYNEQFF
>TRBJ2-5|16|TRBD1|TRBV4-2
CASSPQTGVLGETQYF
>TRBJ2-5|13|NA|TRBV7-6
CASSFALRETQYF
>TRBJ2-5|15|TRBD2|TRBV6-6
CASLWRGGAQETQYF
>TRBJ2-3|15|TRBD2|TRBV6-6
CASSPLLASTDTQYF
>TRBJ2-6|13|NA|TRBV25-1
CASSSPGANVLTF
>TRBJ2-1|15|TRBD1|TRBV5-1
CASSPSGTGVDEQFF
>TRBJ2-1|14|TRBD2|TRBV20-1
CSARDGRGVAEQFF
>TRBJ2-3|15|NA|TRBV7-6
CASSLDRGITDTQYF
>TRBJ2-5|13|NA|TRBV7-8
CASSTTTQETQYF
>TRBJ2-7|16|NA|TRBV15
CATSRDFGRMSYEQYF
>TRBJ2-3|15|TRBD2|TRBV7-7
CASSPTSGMTDTQYF
>TRBJ2-1|14|TRBD2|TRBV24-1
CATSVAGVSNEQFF
>TRBJ2-2|15|NA|TRBV7-8
CASSSDRRNTGELFF
>TRBJ2-2|18|TRBD2|TRBV7-9
CASSDTTTSGANTGELFF
>TRBJ2-2|16|NA|TRBV15
CATSWSGALNTGVLFF
>TRBJ1-1|15|NA|TRBV27
CASSMKGRTNTEAFF
>TRBJ1-4|15|NA|TRBV12-3/TRBV12-4
CASSLGGAGGEKLFF
>TRBJ2-5|17|TRBD2|TRBV7-9
CASRRRTSGRDRETQYF
>TRBJ2-5|12|NA|TRBV12-3/TRBV12-4
CASGTVQETQYF
>TRBJ2-7|12|NA|TRBV20-1
CSAVGTIDEQYF
>TRBJ2-1|16|TRBD2|TRBV25-1
CASSELGVSGTEEQFF
>TRBJ2-5|17|TRBD2|TRBV20-1
CSARGTSGVGMEETQYF
>TRBJ1-1|16|NA|TRBV7-9
CASSSQTRDNVPEAFF
>TRBJ2-1|16|TRBD1|TRBV7-2
CASRRKGALTYNEQFF
>TRBJ1-4|17|NA|TRBV18
CASSPGQGTLSLEKLFF
>TRBJ2-7|14|NA|TRBV20-1
CSASPGGITTEQYF
>TRBJ2-7|13|NA|TRBV7-2
CASSPPSSYEQYF
>TRBJ2-5|9|NA|TRBV20-1
CSVSGAQYF
>TRBJ1-2|14|NA|TRBV20-1
CSAGDGGGIYGYTF
>TRBJ2-4|15|TRBD1|TRBV27
CASSSRDRGVNIQYF
>TRBJ2-7|15|NA|TRBV29-1
CSVSTGTTSSYEQYF
>TRBJ2-3|15|TRBD2|TRBV4-3
CASSHRDYRRDTQYF
>TRBJ1-1|17|NA|TRBV18
CASSTGTRQAERTEAFF
>TRBJ2-5|14|TRBD2|TRBV7-3
CASSFSGLAETQYF
>TRBJ1-2|12|NA|TRBV9
CASSAPGFGYTF
>TRBJ2-3|18|TRBD2|TRBV5-8
CASANPRLAGGSTDTQYF
>TRBJ2-5|13|NA|TRBV6-5
CASSYAGKETQYF
>TRBJ2-6|17|NA|TRBV11-3
CASSLRGELPGANVLTF
>TRBJ2-2|16|NA|TRBV20-1
CSARDPSGRYTGELFF
>TRBJ1-5|15|NA|TRBV2
CASSLNRDSNQPQHF
>TRBJ2-3|12|NA|TRBV5-1
CASRQFTDTQYF
>TRBJ2-3|13|NA|TRBV10-2
CASRWGSTDTQYF
>TRBJ2-7|15|TRBD2|TRBV9
CASSVESGGSGEQYF